These T cell receptor beta chains were read from a single sample in a study of blood T cell repertoires in COVID-19. TCRdb's table, derived via immunoSEQ multiplex PCR, lists solely in-frame clones and lacks some. The repertoire holds 200,000 to 250,000 clones, with around 83% as singletons. The sequenced sample was PBMCs or T cells enriched from blood (not recorded which). These receptors all come from a woman aged 40 to 50 with acute COVID-19. The CDR3 runs from the conserved cysteine through the conserved F or W.

J gene | V gene | CDR3 protein
TRBJ2-7 | TRBV29-1 | CSVRTSGRPDEQYF
TRBJ2-5 | TRBV3-1/TRBV3-2 | CASSLPSGSQETQYF
TRBJ1-1 | TRBV3-1/TRBV3-2 | CASSPGDTEAFF
TRBJ2-7 | TRBV14 | CASSQEFPRSEQYF
TRBJ2-1 | TRBV18 | CASSPPYHSGEQFF
TRBJ2-1 | TRBV10-3 | CASRQALLDNEQFF
TRBJ1-1 | TRBV10-1 | CASSESSGTEAFF
TRBJ2-1 | TRBV19 | CASSIPHRSSYNEQFF
TRBJ2-1 | TRBV7-3 | CASSLRGIAGVTYNEQFF
TRBJ2-3 | TRBV27 | CASSRAGYTQYF
TRBJ1-5 | TRBV6-1 | CASSEDRGWQPQHF
TRBJ2-1 | TRBV30 | CAWSGVGIEGGSYNEQFF
TRBJ1-4 | TRBV19 | CASSPRSGSREKLFF
TRBJ1-6 | TRBV5-1 | CASSSGTANSPLHF
TRBJ1-5 | TRBV20-1 | CSASVPKQSNQPQHF
TRBJ1-4 | TRBV10-3 | CAISESTGRKLFF
TRBJ1-1 | TRBV21-1 | CASSKWTGVGTEAFF
TRBJ2-2 | TRBV6-5 | CASSFGTGYGELFF
TRBJ2-7 | TRBV4-2 | CASSQDSAGGPGQYF
TRBJ1-6 | TRBV6-5 | CASSYYGTVNSPLHF
TRBJ1-3 | TRBV5-1 | CASSLGRTGNTIYF
TRBJ2-7 | TRBV3-1/TRBV3-2 | CASSHISGTSYEQYF
TRBJ2-4 | TRBV27 | CASPPWGGVKNIQYF
TRBJ2-1 | TRBV5-6 | CASSFLSTGANEQFF
TRBJ2-3 | TRBV13 | CASSSPSLTSGGGDTQYF
TRBJ1-3 | TRBV27 | CASSLSGGRFYSGNTIYF
TRBJ1-2 | TRBV3-1/TRBV3-2 | CASSHTYGYTF
TRBJ2-3 | TRBV3-1/TRBV3-2 | CASSQDLGLAGAGSSTDTQYF
TRBJ1-1 | TRBV10-3 | CAISESTGTGRNTEAFF
TRBJ2-3 | TRBV7-8 | CASSAGSLGTDTQYF
TRBJ2-1 | TRBV6-2/TRBV6-3 | CASSYLSLAGYNEQFF
TRBJ1-5 | TRBV19 | CATGQAYNQPQHF
TRBJ2-1 | TRBV6-6 | CASSSLSTLEQFF
TRBJ2-2 | TRBV7-3 | CASSRERRGTGELFF
TRBJ1-4 | TRBV6-1 | CASSEWGEVLYF
TRBJ1-1 | TRBV10-1 | CASSPGGGRAFF
TRBJ2-7 | TRBV3-1/TRBV3-2 | CASSHLAPAGPTLGEQYF
TRBJ1-3 | TRBV19 | CASSITDRRNTIYF
TRBJ1-3 | TRBV6-1 | CASSEARTPTSGNTIYF
TRBJ2-1 | TRBV7-7 | CASSLGLAGGYNEQFF
TRBJ2-4 | TRBV29-1 | CSVAQGTKNIQYF